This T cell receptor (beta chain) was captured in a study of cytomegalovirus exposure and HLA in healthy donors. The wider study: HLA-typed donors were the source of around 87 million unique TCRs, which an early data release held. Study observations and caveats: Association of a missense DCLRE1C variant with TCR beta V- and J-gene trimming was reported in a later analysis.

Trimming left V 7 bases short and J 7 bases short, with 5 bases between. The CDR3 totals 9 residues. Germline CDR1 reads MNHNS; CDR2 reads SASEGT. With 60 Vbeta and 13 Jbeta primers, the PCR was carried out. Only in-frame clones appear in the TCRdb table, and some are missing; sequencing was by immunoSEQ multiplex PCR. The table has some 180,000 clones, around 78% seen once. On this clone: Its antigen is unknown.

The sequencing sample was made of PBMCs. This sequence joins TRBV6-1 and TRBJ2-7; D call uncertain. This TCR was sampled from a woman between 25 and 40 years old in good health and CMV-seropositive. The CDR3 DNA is TGTGCCAGCATCCTGGAGCAGTACTTC. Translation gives CASILEQYF.